This record concerns one T cell receptor (beta chain) sequence. V lost 1 base and J 0 bases, leaving 6 bases between the germline ends. The CDR3 has 14 residues. Germline V gene lookup returns CDR1 SGHRS and CDR2 YFSETQ. Per the original data handling: Reference gene primer amplification gave estimated nucleated cell counts. The table came from immunoSEQ multiplex PCR; TCRdb's copy has only in-frame clones and leaves some out. Clone size and the V and J calls come from that table; the DNA yielded D and trimming. Counted here are tens of thousands of clones, about 70% occurring once; the ten biggest clones make up more than 20%. The data were taken from a study of blood T cell repertoires in COVID-19. In the study overall: Material from acute and convalescent COVID-19 was sourced from the United States, Italy and Spain.

Sequencing was done on a sample of peripheral blood. The chain recombines TRBV5-1 with TRBJ2-3; D might be TRBD2 (5 bases). The TCR comes from a man over 45 with active or convalescent COVID-19. The CDR3: CASSLLASTDTQYF. CDR3 coding DNA: TGCGCCAGCAGCTTGCTAGCTAGCACAGATACGCAGTATTTT.